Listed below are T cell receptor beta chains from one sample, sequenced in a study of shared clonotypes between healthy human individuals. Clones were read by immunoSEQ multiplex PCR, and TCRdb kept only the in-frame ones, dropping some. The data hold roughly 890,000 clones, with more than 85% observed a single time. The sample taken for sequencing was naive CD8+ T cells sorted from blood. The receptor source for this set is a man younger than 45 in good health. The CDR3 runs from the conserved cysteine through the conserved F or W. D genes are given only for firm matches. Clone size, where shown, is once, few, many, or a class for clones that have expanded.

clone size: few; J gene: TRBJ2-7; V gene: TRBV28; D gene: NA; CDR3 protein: CASSPGVYEQYF; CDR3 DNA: TGTGCCAGCAGCCCAGGGGTCTACGAGCAGTACTTC
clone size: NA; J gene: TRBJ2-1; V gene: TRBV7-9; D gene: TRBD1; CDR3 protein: CASSDTGQGSLEQFF; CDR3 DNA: TGTGCCAGCAGCGACACGGGACAGGGGTCTCTTGAGCAGTTCTTC
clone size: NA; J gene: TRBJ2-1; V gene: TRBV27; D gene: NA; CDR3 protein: CASSTPWASRSYNEQFF; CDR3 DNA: TGTGCCAGCAGTACCCCCTGGGCCAGCCGCTCCTACAATGAGCAGTTCTTC
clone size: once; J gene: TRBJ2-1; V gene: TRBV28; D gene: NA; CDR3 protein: CASRTGYNEQFF; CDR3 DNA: TGTGCCAGCCGGACTGGGTACAATGAGCAGTTCTTC
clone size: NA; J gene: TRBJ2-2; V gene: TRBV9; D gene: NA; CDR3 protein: CASSNNREGGELFF; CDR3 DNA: TGTGCCAGCAGCAACAACAGGGAGGGCGGGGAGCTGTTTTTT
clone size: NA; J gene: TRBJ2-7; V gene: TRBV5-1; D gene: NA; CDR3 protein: CASRPQDLHYEQYF; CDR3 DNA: TGCGCCAGCAGACCACAAGACTTACACTACGAGCAGTACTTC
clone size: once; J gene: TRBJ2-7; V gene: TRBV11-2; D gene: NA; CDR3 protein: CASSLYGELYEQYF; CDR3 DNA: TGTGCCAGCAGCTTATACGGGGAGCTATACGAGCAGTACTTC
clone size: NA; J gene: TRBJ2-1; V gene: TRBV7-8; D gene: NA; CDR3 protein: CASSPGAQEQFF; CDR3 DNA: TGTGCCAGCAGCCCAGGCGCCCAGGAGCAGTTCTTC
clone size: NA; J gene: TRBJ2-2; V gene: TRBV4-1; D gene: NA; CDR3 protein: CASSQDRGARTGELFF; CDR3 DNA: TGCGCCAGCAGCCAAGATCGGGGGGCGCGGACCGGGGAGCTGTTTTTT
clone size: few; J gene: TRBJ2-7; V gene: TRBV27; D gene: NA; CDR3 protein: CASSHGDASSYEQYF; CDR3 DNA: TGTGCCAGCAGCCACGGGGACGCCAGCTCCTACGAGCAGTACTTC
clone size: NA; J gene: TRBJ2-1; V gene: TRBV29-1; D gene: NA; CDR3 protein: CSARGGGNEQFF; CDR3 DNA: TGCAGCGCCCGAGGTGGCGGTAATGAGCAGTTCTTC
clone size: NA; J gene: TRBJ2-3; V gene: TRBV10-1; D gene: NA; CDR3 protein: CAVRWGRARDTQYF; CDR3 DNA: TGCGCCGTCAGATGGGGCCGCGCCCGTGATACGCAGTATTTT
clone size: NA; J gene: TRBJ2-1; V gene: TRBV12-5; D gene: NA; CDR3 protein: CASGFGTANNEQFF; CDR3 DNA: TGTGCTAGTGGTTTCGGGACTGCAAACAATGAGCAGTTCTTC
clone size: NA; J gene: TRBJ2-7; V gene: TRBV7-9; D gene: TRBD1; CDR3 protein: CASSPDRGEYEQYF; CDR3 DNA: TGTGCCAGCAGCCCGGACAGGGGGGAATACGAGCAGTACTTC
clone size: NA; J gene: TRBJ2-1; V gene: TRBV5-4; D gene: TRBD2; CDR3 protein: CASSLDVRMGGRDNEQFF; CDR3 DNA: TGTGCCAGCAGCTTGGATGTCCGGATGGGCGGGAGAGATAATGAGCAGTTCTTC
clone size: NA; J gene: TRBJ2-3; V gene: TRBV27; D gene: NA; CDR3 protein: CASSQSHSTDTQYF; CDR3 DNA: TGTGCCAGCAGCCAGTCCCACAGCACAGATACGCAGTATTTT
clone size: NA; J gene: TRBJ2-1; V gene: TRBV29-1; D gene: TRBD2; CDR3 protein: CSVIEAGDVYNEQFF; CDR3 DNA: TGCAGCGTTATTGAGGCGGGAGATGTCTACAATGAGCAGTTCTTC
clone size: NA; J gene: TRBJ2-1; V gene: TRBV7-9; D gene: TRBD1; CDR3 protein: CASSRRDRGASEQFF; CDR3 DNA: TGTGCCAGCAGCCGAAGGGACAGGGGGGCTAGTGAGCAGTTCTTC
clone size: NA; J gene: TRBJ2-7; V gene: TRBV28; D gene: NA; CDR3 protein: CAGSFGRAFYEQYF; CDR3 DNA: TGTGCCGGTTCTTTTGGACGGGCCTTCTACGAGCAGTACTTC
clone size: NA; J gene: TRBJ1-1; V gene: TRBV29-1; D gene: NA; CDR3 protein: CSVVRGWQNTEAFF; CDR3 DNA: TGCAGCGTTGTGAGGGGTTGGCAGAACACTGAAGCTTTCTTT
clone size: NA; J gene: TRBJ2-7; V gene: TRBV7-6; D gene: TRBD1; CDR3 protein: CASSQGQTYEQYF; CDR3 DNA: TGTGCCAGCAGCCAGGGACAGACCTACGAGCAGTACTTC
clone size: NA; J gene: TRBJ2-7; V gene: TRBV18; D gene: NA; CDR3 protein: CASSPPTGTYYEQYF; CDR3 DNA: TGTGCCAGCTCACCACCAACCGGGACTTACTACGAGCAGTACTTC
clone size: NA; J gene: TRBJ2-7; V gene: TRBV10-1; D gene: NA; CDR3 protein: CASSARGDGSSYEQYF; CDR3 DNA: TGCGCCAGCTCCGCCCGTGGGGACGGTAGCTCCTACGAGCAGTACTTC
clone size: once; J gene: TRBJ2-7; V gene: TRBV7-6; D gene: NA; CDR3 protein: CASSAGTGWYEQYF; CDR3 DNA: TGTGCCAGCAGCGCGGGAACAGGGTGGTACGAGCAGTACTTC
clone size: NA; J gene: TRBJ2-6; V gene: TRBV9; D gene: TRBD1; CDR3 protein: CASSLRQGLPGANVLTF; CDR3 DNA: TGTGCCAGCAGCCTAAGACAGGGTCTTCCTGGGGCCAACGTCCTGACTTTC
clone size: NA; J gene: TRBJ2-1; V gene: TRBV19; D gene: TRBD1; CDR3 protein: CASSMLRGQYNEQFF; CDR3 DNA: TGTGCCAGTAGTATGCTCAGGGGGCAATACAATGAGCAGTTCTTC
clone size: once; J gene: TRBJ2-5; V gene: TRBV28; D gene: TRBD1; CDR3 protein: CASSPGQGSETQYF; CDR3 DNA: TGTGCCAGCAGTCCTGGACAGGGGTCGGAGACCCAGTACTTC
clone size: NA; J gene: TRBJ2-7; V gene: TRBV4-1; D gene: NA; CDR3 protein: CASSQGGDRSSYEQYF; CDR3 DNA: TGCGCCAGCAGCCAAGGTGGGGACCGGAGCTCCTACGAGCAGTACTTC
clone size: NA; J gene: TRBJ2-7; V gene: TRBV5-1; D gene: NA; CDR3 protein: CASSPAVRGSYEQYF; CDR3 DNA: TGCGCCAGCAGCCCGGCGGTGAGGGGATCCTACGAGCAGTACTTC
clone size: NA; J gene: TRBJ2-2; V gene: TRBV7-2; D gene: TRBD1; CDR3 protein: CASSKQGAGYTGELFF; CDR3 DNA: TGTGCCAGCAGCAAACAGGGGGCTGGGTACACCGGGGAGCTGTTTTTT
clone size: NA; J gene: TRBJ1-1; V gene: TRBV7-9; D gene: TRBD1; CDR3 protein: CASSPLGQQSMNTEAFF; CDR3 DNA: TGTGCCAGCAGCCCTTTGGGACAGCAAAGCATGAACACTGAAGCTTTCTTT
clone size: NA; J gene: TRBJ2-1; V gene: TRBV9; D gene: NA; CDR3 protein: CASSVDESYEQFF; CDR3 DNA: TGTGCCAGCAGCGTAGATGAGAGCTATGAGCAGTTCTTC
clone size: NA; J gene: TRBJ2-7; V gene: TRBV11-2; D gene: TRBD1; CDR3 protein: CASSLGGRGRGEQYF; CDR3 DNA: TGTGCCAGCAGCTTAGGTGGCAGGGGGCGCGGGGAGCAGTACTTC
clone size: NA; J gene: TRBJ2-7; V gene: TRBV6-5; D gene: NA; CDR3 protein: CASSYYNGGEQYF; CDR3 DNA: TGTGCCAGCAGTTACTATAACGGAGGGGAGCAGTACTTC
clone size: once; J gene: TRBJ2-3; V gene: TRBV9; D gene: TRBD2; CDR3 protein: CASSLTSGLSDTQYF; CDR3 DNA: TGTGCCAGCAGCCTGACTAGCGGGCTCTCGGATACGCAGTATTTT
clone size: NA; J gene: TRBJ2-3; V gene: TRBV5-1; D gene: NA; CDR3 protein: CASSPVPAGTDTQYF; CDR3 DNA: TGCGCCAGCAGCCCGGTCCCGGCAGGGACAGATACGCAGTATTTT
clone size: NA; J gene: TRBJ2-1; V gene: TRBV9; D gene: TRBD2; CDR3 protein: CASSLTSGRAYNEQFF; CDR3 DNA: TGTGCCAGCAGCTTGACTAGCGGGAGAGCCTACAATGAGCAGTTCTTC
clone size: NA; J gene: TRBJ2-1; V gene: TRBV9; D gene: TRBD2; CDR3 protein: CASSDPLAGGNFGQFF; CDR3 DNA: TGTGCCAGCAGCGACCCGCTAGCGGGAGGGAATTTTGGGCAGTTCTTC
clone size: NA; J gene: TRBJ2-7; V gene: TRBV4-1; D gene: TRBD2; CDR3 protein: CASSQEDPGTSGRQYF; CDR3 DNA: TGCGCCAGCAGCCAAGAGGACCCCGGGACTAGCGGCAGACAGTACTTC
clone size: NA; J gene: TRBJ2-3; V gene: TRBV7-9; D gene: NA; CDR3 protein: CASSFGTDTQYF; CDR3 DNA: TGTGCCAGCAGCTTCGGGACAGATACGCAGTATTTT
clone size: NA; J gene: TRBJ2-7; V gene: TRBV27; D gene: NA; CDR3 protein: CASSLSMHSYEQYF; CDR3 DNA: TGTGCCAGCAGTTTATCCATGCACTCCTACGAGCAGTACTTC
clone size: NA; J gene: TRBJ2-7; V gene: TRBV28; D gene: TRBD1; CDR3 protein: CASSLGTGNYEQYF; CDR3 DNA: TGTGCCAGCAGTTTAGGGACAGGGAATTACGAGCAGTACTTC
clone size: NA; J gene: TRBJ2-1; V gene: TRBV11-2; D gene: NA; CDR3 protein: CASSWGRRDGLSYNEQFF; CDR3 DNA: TGTGCCAGCAGCTGGGGTCGGCGGGATGGCCTCTCCTACAATGAGCAGTTCTTC